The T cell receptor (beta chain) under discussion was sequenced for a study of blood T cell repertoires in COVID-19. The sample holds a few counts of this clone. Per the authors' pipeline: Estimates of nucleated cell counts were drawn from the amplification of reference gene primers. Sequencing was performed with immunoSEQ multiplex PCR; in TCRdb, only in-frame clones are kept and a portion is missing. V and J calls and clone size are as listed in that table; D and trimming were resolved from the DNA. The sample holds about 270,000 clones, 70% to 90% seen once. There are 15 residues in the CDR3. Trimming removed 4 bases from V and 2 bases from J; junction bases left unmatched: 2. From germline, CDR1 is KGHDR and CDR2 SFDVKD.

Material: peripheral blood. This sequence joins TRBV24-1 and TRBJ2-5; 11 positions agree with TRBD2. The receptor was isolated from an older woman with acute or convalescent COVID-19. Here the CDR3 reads CATSERLAGQETQYF. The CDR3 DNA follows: TGTGCCACCAGTGAGAGACTAGCGGGGCAAGAGACCCAGTACTTC.